A selection of T cell receptor beta chains follows, all from one sample in a study of blood T cell repertoires in COVID-19. The assay was immunoSEQ multiplex PCR, and TCRdb's table has in-frame clones only and misses some. The data contain approximately 190,000 clones, just under 85% of them singletons. Sequenced: peripheral blood. The receptor source for this set is a woman in her 70s with active or convalescent COVID-19. Each CDR3 is given with its conserved first and last residue. A D gene is named only where the DNA matches it firmly. Clone size is given for some rows only: seen once, a few or many times, or a class if the clone is expanded.

D gene	V gene	clone size	J gene	CDR3 DNA	CDR3 protein
TRBD1	TRBV7-2	-	TRBJ2-2	TGTGCCAGCAGCTTAGGACAGGGGAGGACCGGGGAGCTGTTTTTT	CASSLGQGRTGELFF
-	TRBV4-1	-	TRBJ1-3	TGCGCCAGCAGCCAAGAAGGCCCAGAACAACTACTAATGGGAAACACCATATATTTT	CASSQEGPEQLLMGNTIYF
TRBD1	TRBV25-1	-	TRBJ2-7	TGTGCCAGCAGTCCGGGACAGGGGGCCTACGAGCAGTACTTC	CASSPGQGAYEQYF
TRBD2	TRBV7-9	-	TRBJ2-3	TGTGCCAGCAGCTTATCAAGCGGGAGCCCAGATACGCAGTATTTT	CASSLSSGSPDTQYF
-	TRBV18	-	TRBJ2-2	TGTGCCAGCTCACCATCGGAGTTTACCGGGGAGCTGTTTTTT	CASSPSEFTGELFF
-	TRBV18	-	TRBJ1-1	TGTGCCAGCTCACCTCCAGTAACCTCTGAAGCTTTCTTT	CASSPPVTSEAFF
-	TRBV3-1/TRBV3-2	-	TRBJ2-5	TGTGCCAGCAGCCAAGAGACGGGTATAGTTTGGGAGACCCAGTACTTC	CASSQETGIVWETQYF
-	TRBV7-2	-	TRBJ1-4	TGTGCCAGCAGCGCCCACTCAAGGGGGTTCCACGCTAATGAAAAACTGTTTTTT	CASSAHSRGFHANEKLFF
-	TRBV21-1	-	TRBJ1-4	TGTGCCAGCAGCGAAGGGCGGAGTACTAATGAAAAACTGTTTTTT	CASSEGRSTNEKLFF
TRBD1	TRBV19	-	TRBJ2-1	TGTGCCAGTAGCAGGGGGCTTTCCTACAATGAGCAGTTCTTC	CASSRGLSYNEQFF
-	TRBV28	few	TRBJ2-7	TGTGCCAGCAGCCATACTTACGAGCAGTACTTC	CASSHTYEQYF
TRBD2	TRBV7-2	-	TRBJ2-1	TGTGCCAGCAGCTCCCAACCGACTAGCGGGAGGGCCCCGAATGAGCAGTTCTTC	CASSSQPTSGRAPNEQFF
TRBD2	TRBV18	-	TRBJ2-7	TGTGCCAGCTCACCACTCCAGGGGACTAGCGGGAGGGCCTCGGACGAGCAGTACTTC	CASSPLQGTSGRASDEQYF
TRBD2	TRBV5-4	few	TRBJ2-2	TGTGCCAGCAGGCGGACTAGCGGGAGATCGGCCGGGGAGCTGTTTTTT	CASRRTSGRSAGELFF
TRBD2	TRBV25-1	-	TRBJ2-1	TGTGCCAGCAGTTTGGCTAGCGGGATTTACAATGAGCAGTTCTTC	CASSLASGIYNEQFF
TRBD1	TRBV6-6	-	TRBJ1-5	TGTGCCAGCAGGCTACAGGGGAGGCAGCCCCAGCATTTT	CASRLQGRQPQHF
-	TRBV5-4	few	TRBJ2-7	TGTGCCAGCAGCTCGGGACTGCGGAACGAGCAGTACTTC	CASSSGLRNEQYF
TRBD1	TRBV7-3	-	TRBJ1-6	TGTGCCAGCAGCCGGACAGGACTCAATTCACCCCTCCACTTT	CASSRTGLNSPLHF
-	TRBV9	-	TRBJ2-1	TGTGCCAGCAGCGTAGTTGGCGGGACGGGTGAGCAGTTCTTC	CASSVVGGTGEQFF
-	TRBV3-1/TRBV3-2	once	TRBJ2-2	TGTGCCAGCAGCCAAGGAGTCTACGTTACCGGGGAGCTGTTTTTT	CASSQGVYVTGELFF
TRBD2	TRBV5-1	-	TRBJ2-1	TGCGCCAGCAGCTTGACCGGACTAGCGGGAGGGATGGGTGAGCAGTTCTTC	CASSLTGLAGGMGEQFF
-	TRBV11-2	-	TRBJ2-7	TGTGCCAGCAGCTTCACAGATTCACTCTCCTACGAGCAGTACTTC	CASSFTDSLSYEQYF
-	TRBV10-2	once	TRBJ2-1	TGCGCCAGCAGGGGGGCGTTGGATTCCTACAATGAGCAGTTCTTC	CASRGALDSYNEQFF
TRBD1	TRBV18	-	TRBJ2-3	TGTGCCAGCTCATCGCGGACAGGGAACACAGATACGCAGTATTTT	CASSSRTGNTDTQYF
TRBD2	TRBV7-6	-	TRBJ2-1	TGTGCCAGCAGCCCCGGGACTAGCGAGCAGTTCTTC	CASSPGTSEQFF
-	TRBV14	-	TRBJ2-7	TGTGCCAGCAGCCCCCTGGGGGGGGCTTCCTACGAGCAGTACTTC	CASSPLGGASYEQYF
TRBD2	TRBV15	-	TRBJ2-5	TGTGCCACCAGCAAACTCGCGGGAGGAGAGACCCAGTACTTC	CATSKLAGGETQYF
TRBD1	TRBV5-1	-	TRBJ2-3	TGCGCCAGCAGCGCCAATACAGGGGGCTATACAGATACGCAGTATTTT	CASSANTGGYTDTQYF
TRBD2	TRBV7-9	-	TRBJ2-3	TGTGCCAGCAGCTTGGGAGGGACTAGCGGGAGCACAGATACGCAGTATTTT	CASSLGGTSGSTDTQYF
TRBD2	TRBV5-1	-	TRBJ2-1	TGCGCCAGCAGCTTAGGCGGGAGGTATAGGAGCTCCTACAATGAGCAGTTCTTC	CASSLGGRYRSSYNEQFF
TRBD2	TRBV4-2	-	TRBJ2-1	TGTGCCAGCAGGACCCTCGGGACTAGCGGTTACAATGAGCAGTTCTTC	CASRTLGTSGYNEQFF
-	TRBV28	-	TRBJ2-3	TGTGCCAGCGAGTTGGGAGGAAGCACAGATACGCAGTATTTT	CASELGGSTDTQYF
TRBD1	TRBV19	-	TRBJ2-7	TGTGCCAGTAGTATAAGCCCGGACAGGTTGACCGAGCAGTACTTC	CASSISPDRLTEQYF
TRBD2	TRBV19	once	TRBJ2-7	TGTGCCAGTAGTTCCCTAGCGGGATCCGCCGAGCAGTACTTC	CASSSLAGSAEQYF
-	TRBV6-5	-	TRBJ2-5	TGTGCCAGCAGTTACCCAAAAGAGACCCAGTACTTC	CASSYPKETQYF
-	TRBV18	-	TRBJ2-7	TGTGCCAGCTCACCTCTAGACGGGTACGAGCAGTACTTC	CASSPLDGYEQYF
TRBD1	TRBV3-1/TRBV3-2	-	TRBJ2-4	TGTGCCAGCAGCCACCCGGGACAGGGGTTAAACATTCAGTACTTC	CASSHPGQGLNIQYF
-	TRBV7-3	few	TRBJ1-1	TGTGCCAGCAGCTTCCAGGGGTCGAGCACTGAAGCTTTCTTT	CASSFQGSSTEAFF
TRBD2	TRBV5-1	-	TRBJ2-1	TGCGCCAGCAGCTTGCGGCGGGCTAGCGGGAGTGCCGATGAGCAGTTCTTC	CASSLRRASGSADEQFF
-	TRBV19	-	TRBJ2-3	TGTGCCAGTAGTATTATCGGGAGCCGCACAGATACGCAGTATTTT	CASSIIGSRTDTQYF
TRBD2	TRBV7-2	-	TRBJ2-1	TGTGCCAGCAGCTTAGTTAGCGGGAGGGATGAGCAGTTCTTC	CASSLVSGRDEQFF
-	TRBV12-3/TRBV12-4	-	TRBJ2-1	TGTGCCAGCAGGACTAGCTCCTACAATGAGCAGTTCTTC	CASRTSSYNEQFF
-	TRBV5-3	once	TRBJ1-3	TGTGCCAGAAGCTTGGCTGGCCCTGGCACTGGAAACACCATATATTTT	CARSLAGPGTGNTIYF
TRBD2	TRBV7-2	-	TRBJ2-7	TGTGCCAGCAGCTTAGGGGCTACTAGCGGGGTAACCTACGAGCAGTACTTC	CASSLGATSGVTYEQYF
-	TRBV2	once	TRBJ1-1	TGTGCCAGCAAGGAATCAGGTTCGGATAGGTGTCCTTTT	CASKESGSDRCPF
-	TRBV3-1/TRBV3-2	-	TRBJ1-1	TGTGCCAGCAGCCAAGTCGTGGGGGCAAGCACTGAAGCTTTCTTT	CASSQVVGASTEAFF
-	TRBV7-7	-	TRBJ1-3	TGTGCCAGCAGCCCCGGGACAATAGGCTCTGGAAACACCATATATTTT	CASSPGTIGSGNTIYF
-	TRBV9	once	TRBJ1-2	TGTGCCAGCAGCGTCGACAGTCATTCGGGCTACACCTTC	CASSVDSHSGYTF
-	TRBV5-1	-	TRBJ2-1	TGCGCCAGCAGCTTCTACTCCTACAATGAGCAGTTCTTC	CASSFYSYNEQFF
TRBD1	TRBV29-1	-	TRBJ2-1	TGCAGCGTTGAGGACCCGTCGGGACAGGGGCGGTGGAATGAGCAGTTCTTC	CSVEDPSGQGRWNEQFF
-	TRBV18	-	TRBJ2-1	TGTGCCAGCTCACCCCAGGGACAACTAAAGGGGTACAATGAGCAGTTCTTC	CASSPQGQLKGYNEQFF
TRBD1	TRBV5-1	few	TRBJ2-7	TGCGCCAGCAGCCTGACCGGGACAGGGAGTTACGAGCAGTACTTC	CASSLTGTGSYEQYF
TRBD2	TRBV3-1/TRBV3-2	once	TRBJ2-1	TGTGCCAGCAGCCTACGAGCGGGAGAGCCCTACAATGAGCAGTTCTTC	CASSLRAGEPYNEQFF
-	TRBV19	-	TRBJ2-6	TGTGCCAGTAGTATAAGACGGGACAAAGTTACTGGGGCCAACGTCCTGACTTTC	CASSIRRDKVTGANVLTF
TRBD1	TRBV5-4	-	TRBJ1-3	TGTGCCAGCAGCTCGTGGACAGGAGGAAACACCATATATTTT	CASSSWTGGNTIYF
-	TRBV6-2/TRBV6-3	many	TRBJ2-7	TGTGCCAGCAGTTTTTTAGCGGACTCCTACGAGCAGTACTTC	CASSFLADSYEQYF
TRBD2	TRBV29-1	-	TRBJ2-1	TGCAGCGTCCCCGGGGGGGCTAGCGGGAGGTTAGGGGACAATGAGCAGTTCTTC	CSVPGGASGRLGDNEQFF
-	TRBV3-1/TRBV3-2	-	TRBJ2-2	TGTGCCAGCAGCCTTCCGGGACACATCGGACCCGGGGAGCTGTTTTTT	CASSLPGHIGPGELFF